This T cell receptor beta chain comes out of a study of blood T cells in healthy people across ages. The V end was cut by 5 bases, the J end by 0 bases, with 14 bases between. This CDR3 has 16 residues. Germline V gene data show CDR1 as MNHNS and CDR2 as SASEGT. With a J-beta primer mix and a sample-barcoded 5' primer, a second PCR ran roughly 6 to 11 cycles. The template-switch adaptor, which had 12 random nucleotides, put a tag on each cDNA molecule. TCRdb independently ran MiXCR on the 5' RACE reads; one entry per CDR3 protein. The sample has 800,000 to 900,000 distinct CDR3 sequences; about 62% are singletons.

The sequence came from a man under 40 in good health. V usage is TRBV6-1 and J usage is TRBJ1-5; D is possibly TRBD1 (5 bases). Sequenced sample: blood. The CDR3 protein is CASSLQVQASNQPQHF. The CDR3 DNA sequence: TGTGCCAGCAGTCTACAGGTACAGGCTAGCAATCAGCCCCAGCATTTT.